This is a list of T cell receptor beta chains from one sample in a study of cytomegalovirus exposure and HLA in healthy donors. Profiling relied on immunoSEQ multiplex PCR, and the TCRdb table lists in-frame clones only, not all of them. The sample holds about 200,000 clones, about four fifths seen once. The sequenced sample was PBMCs. The origin of the receptors is a man aged 25-45 years in good health and CMV-seronegative. Both conserved end residues are part of each CDR3. A D gene is named only where the DNA matches it firmly. Clone sizes are given selectively: once, few, many, or a class where the clone is expanded.

size: NA; V: TRBV11-2; D: NA; length: 14; J: TRBJ2-7; DNA: TGTGCCAGCAGCTTTTTACTAGCACTCTACGAGCAGTACTTC; CDR3: CASSFLLALYEQYF
size: NA; V: TRBV9; D: NA; length: 15; J: TRBJ1-2; DNA: TGTGCCAGCAGCGGTTCAGGAGGGATGGTCTATGGCTACACCTTC; CDR3: CASSGSGGMVYGYTF
size: NA; V: TRBV28; D: TRBD2; length: 17; J: TRBJ2-2; DNA: TGTGCCAGCAGTCCCGCTAGCGGGGAACCCAACACCGGGGAGCTGTTTTTT; CDR3: CASSPASGEPNTGELFF
size: NA; V: TRBV4-2; D: NA; length: 13; J: TRBJ2-5; DNA: TGTGCCAGCAGCCCGGAGAGAAGGGAGACCCAGTACTTC; CDR3: CASSPERRETQYF
size: once; V: TRBV9; D: TRBD2; length: 16; J: TRBJ2-3; DNA: TGTGCCAGCAGCGTAGGGGCTAGCGGGGGAACAGATACGCAGTATTTT; CDR3: CASSVGASGGTDTQYF
size: NA; V: TRBV9; D: TRBD1; length: 15; J: TRBJ1-5; DNA: TGTGCCAGCAGCATGACAGGGGGAAAGGATCAGCCCCAGCATTTT; CDR3: CASSMTGGKDQPQHF
size: NA; V: TRBV5-1; D: NA; length: 19; J: TRBJ1-1; DNA: TGCGCCAGCACCCCCCTCAAACTTGCCATCGACCTGCGGGGGACTGAAGCTTTCTTT; CDR3: CASTPLKLAIDLRGTEAFF
size: few; V: TRBV27; D: TRBD1; length: 13; J: TRBJ2-7; DNA: TGTGCCAGCAGTTCGCAGGGGGCGCGAGAGCAGTACTTC; CDR3: CASSSQGAREQYF
size: NA; V: TRBV9; D: TRBD1; length: 18; J: TRBJ2-2; DNA: TGTGCCAGCAGCCCCACCGGGACAGGGTCTTTAGACACCGGGGAGCTGTTTTTT; CDR3: CASSPTGTGSLDTGELFF
size: NA; V: TRBV7-2; D: TRBD2; length: 16; J: TRBJ2-1; DNA: TGTGCCAGCAGCTTAGTGGGCGGGGGGGCTTTCAATGAGCAGTTCTTC; CDR3: CASSLVGGGAFNEQFF
size: NA; V: TRBV9; D: NA; length: 14; J: TRBJ1-1; DNA: TGTGCCAGCAGCGTAGGGACAGCTAACACTGAAGCTTTCTTT; CDR3: CASSVGTANTEAFF
size: NA; V: TRBV7-3; D: TRBD1; length: 12; J: TRBJ2-1; DNA: TGTGCCAGCAGCCCAGGGGGCTCGGAGCAGTTCTTC; CDR3: CASSPGGSEQFF
size: few; V: TRBV29-1; D: TRBD1; length: 13; J: TRBJ2-3; DNA: TGCAGCGTGACAGGGATGAGCACAGATACGCAGTATTTT; CDR3: CSVTGMSTDTQYF
size: NA; V: TRBV7-9; D: NA; length: 16; J: TRBJ2-7; DNA: TGTGCCAGCAGTCCCCCGAAAGGGGGATTCGCCTACGAGCAGTACTTC; CDR3: CASSPPKGGFAYEQYF
size: NA; V: TRBV29-1; D: NA; length: 13; J: TRBJ1-3; DNA: TGCAGCGTTGATCCCGGCTCTGGAAACACCATATATTTT; CDR3: CSVDPGSGNTIYF
size: once; V: TRBV7-9; D: TRBD1; length: 14; J: TRBJ1-6; DNA: TGTGCCAGCAGCCCCCGACAGGGAAATTCACCCCTCCACTTT; CDR3: CASSPRQGNSPLHF
size: NA; V: TRBV6-1; D: TRBD1; length: 13; J: TRBJ1-1; DNA: TGTGCCAGCTTAACCAGGGGGCGGACTGAAGCTTTCTTT; CDR3: CASLTRGRTEAFF
size: once; V: TRBV10-3; D: TRBD2; length: 14; J: TRBJ2-3; DNA: TGTGCCACCCGGAACATAGGAGCGGGGAATACGCAGTATTTT; CDR3: CATRNIGAGNTQYF
size: NA; V: TRBV28; D: NA; length: 16; J: TRBJ1-6; DNA: TGTGCCAGCAGTTCCAATCGGATCGGGAATGGTTCACCCCTCCACTTT; CDR3: CASSSNRIGNGSPLHF
size: NA; V: TRBV2; D: TRBD1; length: 14; J: TRBJ2-7; DNA: TGTGCCAGCAGTCTCGGGACAGGGGGCGACGAGCAGTACTTC; CDR3: CASSLGTGGDEQYF
size: NA; V: TRBV7-6; D: NA; length: 17; J: TRBJ2-1; DNA: TGTGCCAGCAGCTTAGAGGAGGGAACAATTTTAACTAGTGAGCAGTTCTTC; CDR3: CASSLEEGTILTSEQFF
size: NA; V: TRBV5-1; D: NA; length: 14; J: TRBJ1-1; DNA: TGCGCCAGCAGCTCAGCTCCAGGGTACACTGAAGCTTTCTTT; CDR3: CASSSAPGYTEAFF
size: NA; V: TRBV7-6; D: NA; length: 17; J: TRBJ2-2; DNA: TGTGCCAGCAGCTTAGCGTTTACAGGGATGAACACCGGGGAGCTGTTTTTT; CDR3: CASSLAFTGMNTGELFF
size: NA; V: TRBV11-2; D: NA; length: 13; J: TRBJ2-5; DNA: TGTGCCAGCAGCCCCGCCAGCCAAGAGACCCAGTACTTC; CDR3: CASSPASQETQYF
size: NA; V: TRBV27; D: NA; length: 12; J: TRBJ1-6; DNA: TGTGCCAGCAGTGAGCGGGGGTCACCCCTCCACTTT; CDR3: CASSERGSPLHF
size: NA; V: TRBV6-6; D: NA; length: 13; J: TRBJ2-7; DNA: TGTGCCAGCAGTTGGAGCGGTTCCTACGAGCAGTACTTC; CDR3: CASSWSGSYEQYF
size: NA; V: TRBV6-1; D: TRBD1; length: 14; J: TRBJ1-1; DNA: TGTGCCAGCCTCTTGGACAGGGTGGGGACTGAAGCTTTCTTT; CDR3: CASLLDRVGTEAFF
size: NA; V: TRBV2; D: NA; length: 13; J: TRBJ1-1; DNA: TGTGCCAGCACGGACCGGCGGGGCACTGAAGCTTTCTTT; CDR3: CASTDRRGTEAFF
size: NA; V: TRBV11-1; D: NA; length: 15; J: TRBJ2-3; DNA: TGTGCCAGCAGCTTATATAGTGCGGCGAGTGATACGCAGTATTTT; CDR3: CASSLYSAASDTQYF
size: few; V: TRBV5-1; D: TRBD2; length: 14; J: TRBJ2-1; DNA: TGCGCCAGCAGCACAGCGGGGGGGCAGTATGAGCAGTTCTTC; CDR3: CASSTAGGQYEQFF
size: NA; V: TRBV6-1; D: TRBD1; length: 15; J: TRBJ1-4; DNA: TGTGCCAGCAGACTCAACAGGGGGTTTCGTGAAAAACTGTTTTTT; CDR3: CASRLNRGFREKLFF
size: NA; V: TRBV10-3; D: TRBD1; length: 17; J: TRBJ2-5; DNA: TGTGCCATCAGTAGCGGGACAGGGGGCATATTTCAAGAGACCCAGTACTTC; CDR3: CAISSGTGGIFQETQYF
size: NA; V: TRBV7-9; D: NA; length: 17; J: TRBJ2-2; DNA: TGTGCCAGCAGCTTAGTCCCCTTACGGGAGTTAACCGGGGAGCTGTTTTTT; CDR3: CASSLVPLRELTGELFF
size: NA; V: TRBV5-1; D: TRBD1; length: 17; J: TRBJ1-3; DNA: TGCGCCAGCAGACTGACAGGGAATTGGGACTCTGGAAACACCATATATTTT; CDR3: CASRLTGNWDSGNTIYF
size: NA; V: TRBV4-2; D: TRBD2; length: 16; J: TRBJ2-1; DNA: TGTGCCAGCAGCCAAGCGTCTAGCGGGGTCTACAATGAGCAGTTCTTC; CDR3: CASSQASSGVYNEQFF
size: NA; V: TRBV25-1; D: NA; length: 15; J: TRBJ2-7; DNA: TGTGCCAGCAGTGAATGGGGAAGAGGGCACGGCGAGCAGTACTTC; CDR3: CASSEWGRGHGEQYF
size: NA; V: TRBV27; D: TRBD2; length: 16; J: TRBJ2-5; DNA: TGTGCCAGCAGCCCGGGGACTAGCGGGGTGCGGGAGACCCAGTACTTC; CDR3: CASSPGTSGVRETQYF